The rows below give T cell receptor beta chains drawn from one sample of a study of T-cell reconstitution after alpha-beta-depleted transplantation in children. TCRdb reprocessed the PCR reads via MiXCR and lists one record per CDR3 protein. Seen here are 200,000 to 250,000 distinct CDR3 sequences, roughly a quarter observed once, and the top ten hold 4.5% to 5.5%. Sample: PBMCs, mostly from graft donor cells, taken 360 days after TCRalphabeta/CD19-depleted stem cell transplant. The receptors originated from a female patient between 2 and 10 years old who had a stem cell transplant for congenital amegakaryocytic thrombocytopenia, so the T cells may come from the graft donor. The conserved cysteine and the conserved F or W are not part of the CDR3 here. The order of the fields is J gene, V gene, clone size, CDR3 protein. Rows give clone size only sometimes, using once, few, many, or a class for an expanded clone.

>TRBJ2-1|TRBV5-1|few
ASTSLPRVYGYNEQF
>TRBJ2-5|TRBV20-1|-
SARRQGLETQY
>TRBJ2-1|TRBV18|-
ASSPPSPNSYNEQF
>TRBJ1-2|TRBV12-3/TRBV12-4|many
ASMKGVPYGYT
>TRBJ2-7|TRBV7-2|many
ASSLQRNLNEQY
>TRBJ1-5|TRBV20-1|-
SARGNLDQPQH
>TRBJ2-3|TRBV12-3/TRBV12-4|few
ASSPGHHTDTQY
>TRBJ2-5|TRBV10-2|once
ASSDLAGGLETQY
>TRBJ2-1|TRBV5-1|few
ASSPWVGNEQF
>TRBJ2-1|TRBV12-3/TRBV12-4|few
ASSLNSGDRSNEQF
>TRBJ1-5|TRBV4-1|few
ASSHRTGAGQPQH
>TRBJ2-3|TRBV5-1|many
ASRSGLAGPTDTQY
>TRBJ2-7|TRBV3-1|-
ASSHLLQGGSREQY
>TRBJ2-5|TRBV15|-
ATSGGEGETQY
>TRBJ2-2|TRBV5-6|-
ASSSRPGLAGYTGELF
>TRBJ1-2|TRBV27|-
ASSLYSGGGYT
>TRBJ1-1|TRBV20-1|-
SARTYSDLLNTEAF
>TRBJ1-2|TRBV29-1|-
STRGVGGYT
>TRBJ2-3|TRBV4-1|few
ASSLGKSTDTQY
>TRBJ2-3|TRBV12-3/TRBV12-4|few
ASSFSWQDTDTQY
>TRBJ2-7|TRBV12-3/TRBV12-4|many
ASSLAGIYEQY
>TRBJ2-4|TRBV20-1|few
SARISDRNIQY
>TRBJ2-1|TRBV2|few
ASSPQAGRVTNEQF
>TRBJ2-3|TRBV20-1|few
SARAGQGFTDTQY
>TRBJ2-1|TRBV7-8|few
ASSGNYNEQF
>TRBJ2-2|TRBV28|few
ASVSPFTGELF
>TRBJ2-1|TRBV7-6|-
ASSLAQGHEQF
>TRBJ2-7|TRBV20-1|few
SASLGPGEQY
>TRBJ2-3|TRBV3-1|once
ACSQAASGSSDTQY
>TRBJ2-5|TRBV4-1|-
ASSPGRAGVRETQY
>TRBJ1-4|TRBV11-2|-
ASSRTKGTNEKLF
>TRBJ2-1|TRBV3-1|many
ASSQDHGSNEQF
>TRBJ2-2|TRBV12-3/TRBV12-4|few
ASSPQGKKTGELF
>TRBJ1-4|TRBV20-1|once
SAEGEKLF
>TRBJ1-2|TRBV4-1|few
ASSHQLTPDRGLAGWGYT
>TRBJ2-7|TRBV6-1|-
ASSVGWGAHEQY
>TRBJ2-7|TRBV3-1|many
ASSPGTRDEQY
>TRBJ2-1|TRBV7-6|few
ASSLALRNEQF
>TRBJ1-4|TRBV28|-
ASSRDRIEKLF
>TRBJ1-6|TRBV11-2|-
ASSLGSGTGNSPLH
>TRBJ1-6|TRBV4-3|-
ASSHQALAPLH
>TRBJ1-3|TRBV3-1|-
ASSQVGSSGNTIY
>TRBJ2-2|TRBV7-6|-
ASSPKLAGKTQWLGELF